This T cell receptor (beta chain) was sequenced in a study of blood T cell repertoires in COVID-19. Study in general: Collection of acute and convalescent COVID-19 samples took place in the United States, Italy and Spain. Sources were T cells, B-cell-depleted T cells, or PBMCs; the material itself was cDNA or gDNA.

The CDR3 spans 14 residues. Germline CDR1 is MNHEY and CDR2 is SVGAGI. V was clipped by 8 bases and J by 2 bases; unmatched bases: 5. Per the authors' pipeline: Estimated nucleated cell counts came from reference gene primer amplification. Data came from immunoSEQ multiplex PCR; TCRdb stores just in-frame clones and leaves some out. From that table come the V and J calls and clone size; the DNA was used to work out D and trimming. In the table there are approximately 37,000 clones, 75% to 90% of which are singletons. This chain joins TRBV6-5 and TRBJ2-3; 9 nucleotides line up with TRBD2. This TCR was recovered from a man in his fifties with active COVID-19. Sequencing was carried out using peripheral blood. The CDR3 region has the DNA TGTGCCAGCGATGGCGGGAGGGACACAGATACGCAGTATTTT. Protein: CASDGGRDTDTQYF.